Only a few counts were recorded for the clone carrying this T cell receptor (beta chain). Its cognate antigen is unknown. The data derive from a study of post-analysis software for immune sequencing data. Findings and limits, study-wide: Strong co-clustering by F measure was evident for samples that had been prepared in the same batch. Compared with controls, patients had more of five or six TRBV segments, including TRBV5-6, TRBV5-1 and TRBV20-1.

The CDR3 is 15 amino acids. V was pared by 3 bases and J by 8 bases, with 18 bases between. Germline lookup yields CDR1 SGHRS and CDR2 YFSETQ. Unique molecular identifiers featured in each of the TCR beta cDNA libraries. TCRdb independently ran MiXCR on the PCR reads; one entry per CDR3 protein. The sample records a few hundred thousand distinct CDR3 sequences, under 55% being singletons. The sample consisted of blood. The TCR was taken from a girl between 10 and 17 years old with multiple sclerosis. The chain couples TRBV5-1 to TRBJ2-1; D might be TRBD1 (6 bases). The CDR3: CASSYRDPRGDEQFF. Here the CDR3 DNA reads TGCGCCAGCAGCTACAGGGATCCCCGTGGGGATGAGCAGTTCTTC.